These 4 T cell receptor beta chains were sequenced from one sample in a study of PD-L1 blockade in urothelial cancer. The time point is: pretreatment peripheral blood. Sequenced by immunoSEQ multiplex PCR; TCRdb stores in-frame clones only, minus some. The sample records about 63,000 clones, under 90% being singletons. This material consisted of PBMCs, taken around atezolizumab (anti-PD-L1) treatment. All receptors derive from an older man with urothelial cancer.

V is TRBV18 and J is TRBJ1-1; TRBD1 agrees at 8 bases. There are 16 residues in the CDR3. In germline, CDR1 is KGHSH, CDR2 LQKENI. Losses at the gene ends were 3 bases for V and 5 bases for J; bases not matched to a gene: 11. In DNA form, the CDR3 reads TGTGCCAGCTCACCCCTAAGGAGCAGGACAGGGACTGAAGCTTTCTTT. This codes for CASSPLRSRTGTEAFF.

V usage is TRBV28 and J usage is TRBJ1-5, with a tentative D call TRBD1 (5 bases). The CDR3 runs 16 residues. Germline V gene lookup returns CDR1 MDHEN and CDR2 SYDVKM. V shed 5 bases and J shed 1 base, with 15 bases lying between them. CDR3 nucleotide sequence: TGTGCCAGCAGTCCCCAGGGAGGCTGGAGCAATCAGCCCCAGCATTTT. Protein product: CASSPQGGWSNQPQHF.

This clone was seen only a few times. The chain joins TRBV30 to TRBJ2-7; possibly TRBD2 for D (6 bases). The V and J ends lost 0 bases and 0 bases respectively, with 9 bases between them. The CDR3 has 14 amino acids. Germline CDR1 reads GTSNPN; CDR2 reads SVGIG (reference sequence). CDR3 nucleotides: TGTGCCTGGAGTGTTGGCGGGACCTCCTACGAGCAGTACTTC. This codes for CAWSVGGTSYEQYF.

The V and J genes are TRBV2 and TRBJ2-7; 10 positions match TRBD2. Losses at the gene ends were 5 bases for V and 2 bases for J; bases not matched to a gene: 3. This CDR3 is built from 14 residues. Per the germline V gene, CDR1 is SNHLY and CDR2 is FYNNEI. The CDR3, as DNA: TGTGCCAGCAGTTTAGCGGGAGGCCCCTACGAGCAGTACTTC. Its protein is CASSLAGGPYEQYF.